These 17 T cell receptor beta chains share one sample of origin, sequenced in a study of T cell changes during pregnancy in multiple sclerosis. Measured with immunoSEQ multiplex PCR; TCRdb has only the in-frame clones, and not every one. The sample holds approximately 110,000 clones, about 89% seen once. The sample in question was peripheral blood, obtained after pregnancy. The origin of the receptors is a female donor with multiple sclerosis, enrolled in a pregnancy study.

The chain joins TRBV5-1 to TRBJ2-7, with unresolved D. Trimming took 4 bases from V and 4 from J, leaving 15 bases between them. The germline CDR1 and CDR2 sequences are SGHRS and YFSETQ. This CDR3 is 14 amino acids long. The CDR3 DNA is TGCGCCAGCAGCACTGGTGGGCCAAGATACGAGCAGTACTTC. As protein: CASSTGGPRYEQYF. The full variable domain, rest sourced from reference TRBV5-1 and TRBJ2-7, is KAGVTQTPRYLIKTRGQQVTLSCSPISGHRSVSWYQQTPGQGLQFLFEYFSETQRNKGNFPGRFSGRQFSNSRSEMNVSTLELGDSALYLCASSTGGPRYEQYFGPGTRLTVT.

V is TRBV5-5 and J is TRBJ2-3; 7 nucleotides match TRBD1. Germline-derived CDR1 and CDR2 are SGHKS and YYEKEE (reference sequence). The CDR3 has 14 amino acids. The junction had 2 bases not matched to a gene; V was cut back by 0 bases and J by 4 bases. The CDR3 coding sequence is TGTGCCAGCAGCTTGGGGACAGGACCAGATACGCAGTATTTT. The encoded protein is CASSLGTGPDTQYF.

V and J are TRBV18 and TRBJ1-4; D possibly corresponds to TRBD1 (5 bases). The germline V and J ends were trimmed by 4 bases and 7 bases, with 13 bases remaining between them. The CDR3 is 14 residues long. The germline V gene encodes CDR1 KGHSH and CDR2 LQKENI. CDR3 amino acids: CASSLQGEGEKLFF. The CDR3 DNA reads TGTGCCAGCTCACTCCAGGGTGAAGGTGAAAAACTGTTTTTT.

This clone was recorded once. The gene calls are TRBV7-6 and TRBJ2-1; 11 bases align to TRBD2. CDR1 is SGHVS and CDR2 is FNYEAQ in the germline V gene. With 4 bases clipped from V and 7 bases from J, the junction kept 15 bases outside the gene matches. The CDR3 is 18 residues long. The CDR3 is CASSSRPPASGGWNEQFF. The CDR3 DNA is TGTGCCAGCAGCTCCCGCCCCCCCGCTAGCGGGGGGTGGAATGAGCAGTTCTTC. The whole variable domain, remainder taken from reference TRBV7-6 and TRBJ2-1, is GAGVSQSPRYKVTKRGQDVALRCDPISGHVSLYWYRQALGQGPEFLTYFNYEAQQDKSGLPNDRFSAERPEGSISTLTIQRTEQRDSAMYRCASSSRPPASGGWNEQFFGPGTRLTVL.

This CDR3 reads CASSQGQGPYEQYF. CDR3 in DNA: TGTGCCAGCAGCCAGGGACAAGGGCCCTACGAGCAGTACTTC. This chain connects TRBV5-6 to TRBJ2-7, with TRBD1 as a possible D gene (6 bases). Trimming removed 4 bases from V and 2 bases from J, with 13 bases in between. Germline-derived CDR1 and CDR2 are SGHDT and YYEEEE. The CDR3 sequence is 14 residues long.

The genes are TRBV6-5 and TRBJ1-2; D might be TRBD1 (6 bases). V was shortened by 5 bases and J by 8 bases, with 15 bases between the two germline ends. The CDR3 totals 13 residues. Germline V gene lookup returns CDR1 MNHEY and CDR2 SVGAGI. The CDR3 reads CASSNPQGRGYTF. DNA for the CDR3: TGTGCCAGCAGTAATCCACAGGGACGCGGCTACACCTTC.

The rearrangement joins TRBV21-1 to TRBJ1-2. TRBV21-1 is a pseudogene locus. This CDR3 region has 16 residues. CDR3 bases: TGTGCCAGCAGCCCCCCGGGACTAGGTGGGAACTATGGCTACACCTTC. Amino acids: CASSPPGLGGNYGYTF.

This chain uses TRBV5-1 with TRBJ2-1; the D gene is possibly TRBD2 (6 bases). Looked up from germline, CDR1 is SGHRS and CDR2 is YFSETQ. The CDR3 has 15 residues. V gave up 4 bases and J gave up 3 bases, with 14 bases separating them. The CDR3 loop is CASSPAGRGYNEQFF. The CDR3 DNA follows: TGCGCCAGCAGCCCGGCGGGACGGGGCTACAATGAGCAGTTCTTC. The variable domain in full, with the rest retrieved from reference TRBV5-1 and TRBJ2-1, is KAGVTQTPRYLIKTRGQQVTLSCSPISGHRSVSWYQQTPGQGLQFLFEYFSETQRNKGNFPGRFSGRQFSNSRSEMNVSTLELGDSALYLCASSPAGRGYNEQFFGPGTRLTVL.

The CDR3 loop reads CASSPLSSNTGELFF. The CDR3 DNA reads TGTGCCAGCTCACCACTCAGTTCGAACACCGGGGAGCTGTTTTTT. The chain combines TRBV18 with TRBJ2-2; D is ambiguous. In germline, CDR1 is KGHSH, CDR2 LQKENI. The CDR3 totals 15 residues. The ends were cut back, 1 base at V and 0 bases at J, with 6 bases in the middle.

This clone came up a few times. The chain is built from TRBV5-6 and TRBJ2-2; maybe TRBD1 (5 bases). V dropped 0 bases and J dropped 5 bases, with 8 bases sitting between them. Looked up from germline, CDR1 is SGHDT and CDR2 is YYEEEE. The length of the CDR3 is 14 residues. The CDR3, as DNA: TGTGCCAGCAGCTTGGAAAGGGGTACCGGGGAGCTGTTTTTT. Protein: CASSLERGTGELFF.

The gene calls are TRBV13 and TRBJ2-7; the D gene is possibly TRBD2 (5 bases). The germline V and J ends were trimmed by 3 bases and 6 bases, with 12 bases remaining between them. The length of the CDR3 is 13 residues. Germline V gene sequence: CDR1 PRHDT, CDR2 FYEKMQ (reference sequence). The CDR3 DNA reads TGTGCCAGCAGCTTGACTCCGGGGTCCGAGCAGTACTTC. This sequence encodes CASSLTPGSEQYF.

The genes are TRBV5-4 and TRBJ1-4; TRBD1 might be the D (5 bases). The CDR3 extends over 15 amino acids. Germline loops: CDR1 SGHNT, CDR2 YYREEE (reference sequence). V was cut by 4 bases and J by 6 bases, with 16 bases left in between. CDR3 sequence reads: CASSLRAGGDEKLFF. In DNA, the CDR3 is TGTGCCAGCAGCCTGAGGGCGGGGGGGGATGAAAAACTGTTTTTT.

To note about this clone: An end of the junction does not agree with germline; a read error may underlie this. This sequence joins TRBV7-7 and TRBJ1-1, with D possibly TRBD1 on 5 matching bases. Germline-derived CDR1 and CDR2 are SSHAT and FNYEAQ (reference sequence). The CDR3 is 15 residues long. In DNA form, the CDR3 reads TGTGCTAGCAGCTTTGGTGTGGGGCTCAGGCCTGAAGCTTTCTTT. Amino acid sequence: CASSFGVGLRPEAFF.

The genes are TRBV7-9 and TRBJ1-2; no reliable D call. The CDR3 has 14 residues. Germline V gives CDR1 SEHNR, CDR2 FQNEAQ (reference sequence). The V end was cut by 1 base, the J end by 4 bases, with 10 bases between. CDR3 nucleotides: TGTGCCAGCAGCTTAGGATTAGTTCCCTATGGCTACACCTTC. Encoded protein: CASSLGLVPYGYTF.

This chain connects TRBV15 to TRBJ2-3; D gene uncertain. The germline V and J ends were trimmed by 0 bases and 0 bases, with 13 bases remaining between them. The germline CDR1 and CDR2 sequences are LNHNV and YYDKDF (reference sequence). This CDR3 spans 17 amino acids. CDR3 loop: CATSRETLGTSTDTQYF. The CDR3 nucleotides read TGTGCCACCAGCAGAGAGACTTTAGGTACGAGCACAGATACGCAGTATTTT.

The CDR3 here is CASIRTGNTEAFF. In DNA form, the CDR3 reads TGTGCCAGCATCCGCACTGGGAACACTGAAGCTTTCTTT. This chain joins TRBV7-9 and TRBJ1-1, with D unresolved. The CDR3 loop spans 13 amino acids. With 7 bases removed from V and 1 base from J, the gap between germline ends came to 10 bases. The germline V gene has CDR1 SEHNR and CDR2 FQNEAQ (reference sequence).

This clone was recorded once. The chain combines TRBV10-3 with TRBJ2-1; 9 bases map to TRBD1. The CDR3 contains 15 residues. Germline V lookup: CDR1 ENHRY, CDR2 SYGVKD. With V trimmed by 7 bases and J by 4 bases, 8 bases remained unmatched. In nucleotides, the CDR3 is TGTGCCATCAAGAAAGGGACAGGGAGTTACAATGAGCAGTTCTTC. The encoded protein is CAIKKGTGSYNEQFF.